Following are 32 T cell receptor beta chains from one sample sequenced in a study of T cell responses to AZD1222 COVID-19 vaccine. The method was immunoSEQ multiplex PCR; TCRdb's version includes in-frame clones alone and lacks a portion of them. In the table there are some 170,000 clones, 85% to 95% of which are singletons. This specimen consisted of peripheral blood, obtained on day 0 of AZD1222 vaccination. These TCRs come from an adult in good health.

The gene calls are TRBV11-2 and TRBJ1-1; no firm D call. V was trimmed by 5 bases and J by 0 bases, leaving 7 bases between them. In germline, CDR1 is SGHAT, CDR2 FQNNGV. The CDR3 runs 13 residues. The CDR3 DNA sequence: TGTGCCAGCAGCCCTATTCTGAACACTGAAGCTTTCTTT. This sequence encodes CASSPILNTEAFF.

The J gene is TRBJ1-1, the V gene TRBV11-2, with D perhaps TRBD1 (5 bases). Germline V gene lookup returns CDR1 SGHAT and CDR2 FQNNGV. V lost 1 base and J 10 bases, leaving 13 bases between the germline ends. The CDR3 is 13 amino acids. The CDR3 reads CASSLAWQRGAFF. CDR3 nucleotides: TGTGCCAGCAGCTTAGCGTGGCAGAGGGGAGCTTTCTTT.

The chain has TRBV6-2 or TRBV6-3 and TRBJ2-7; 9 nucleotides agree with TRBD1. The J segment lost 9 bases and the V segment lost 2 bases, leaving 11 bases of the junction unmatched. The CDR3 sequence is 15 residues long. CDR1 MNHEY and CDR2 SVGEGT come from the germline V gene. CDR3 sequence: CASSYRRTGVSLQYF. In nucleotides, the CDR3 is TGTGCCAGCAGTTACCGGAGGACAGGGGTTTCCCTGCAGTACTTC.

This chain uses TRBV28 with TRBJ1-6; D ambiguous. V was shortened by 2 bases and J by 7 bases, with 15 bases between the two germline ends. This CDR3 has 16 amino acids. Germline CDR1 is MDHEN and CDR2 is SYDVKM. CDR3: CASSLVIGGENSPLHF. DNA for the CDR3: TGTGCCAGCAGTTTAGTAATCGGCGGGGAGAATTCACCCCTCCACTTT.

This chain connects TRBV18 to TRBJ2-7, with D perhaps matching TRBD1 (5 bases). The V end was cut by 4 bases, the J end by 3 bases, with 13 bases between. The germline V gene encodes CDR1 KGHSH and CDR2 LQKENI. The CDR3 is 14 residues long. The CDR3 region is CASSRSQGDYEQYF. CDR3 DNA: TGTGCCAGCTCACGTAGCCAGGGTGACTACGAGCAGTACTTC. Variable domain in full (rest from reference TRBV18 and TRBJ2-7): NAGVMQNPRHLVRRRGQEARLRCSPMKGHSHVYWYRQLPEEGLKFMVYLQKENIIDESGMPKERFSAEFPKEGPSILRIQQVVRGDSAAYFCASSRSQGDYEQYFGPGTRLTVT.

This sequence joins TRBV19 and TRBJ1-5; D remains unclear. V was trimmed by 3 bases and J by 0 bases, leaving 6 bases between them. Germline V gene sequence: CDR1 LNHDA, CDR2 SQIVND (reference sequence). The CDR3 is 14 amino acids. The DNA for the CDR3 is TGTGCCAGTAGTATCTTCAGTAGCAATCAGCCCCAGCATTTT. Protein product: CASSIFSSNQPQHF.

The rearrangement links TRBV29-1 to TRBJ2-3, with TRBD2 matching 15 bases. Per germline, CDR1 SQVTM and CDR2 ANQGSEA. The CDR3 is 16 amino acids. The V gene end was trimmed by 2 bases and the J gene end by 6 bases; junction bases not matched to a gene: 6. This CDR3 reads CSVEKGLAGGSDTQYF. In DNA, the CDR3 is TGCAGCGTTGAAAAGGGACTAGCGGGGGGTTCTGATACGCAGTATTTT.

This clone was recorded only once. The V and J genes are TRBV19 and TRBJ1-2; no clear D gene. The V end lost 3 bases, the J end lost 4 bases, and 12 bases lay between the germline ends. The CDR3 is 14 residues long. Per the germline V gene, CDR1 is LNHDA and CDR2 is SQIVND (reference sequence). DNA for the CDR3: TGTGCCAGTAGTATTGAGCAGTCTCGCTATGGCTACACCTTC. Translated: CASSIEQSRYGYTF.

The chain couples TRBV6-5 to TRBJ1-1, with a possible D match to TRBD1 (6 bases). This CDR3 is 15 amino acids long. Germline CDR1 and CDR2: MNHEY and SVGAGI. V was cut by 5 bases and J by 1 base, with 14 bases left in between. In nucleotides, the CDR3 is TGTGCCAGCAGTCACTGGACAGCTTCGAACACTGAAGCTTTCTTT. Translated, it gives CASSHWTASNTEAFF.

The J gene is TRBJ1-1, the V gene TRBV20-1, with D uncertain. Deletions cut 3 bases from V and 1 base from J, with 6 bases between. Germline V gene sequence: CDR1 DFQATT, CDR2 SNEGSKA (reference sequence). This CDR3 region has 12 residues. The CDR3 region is CSASIPNTEAFF. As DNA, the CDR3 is TGCAGTGCTAGTATTCCGAACACTGAAGCTTTCTTT.

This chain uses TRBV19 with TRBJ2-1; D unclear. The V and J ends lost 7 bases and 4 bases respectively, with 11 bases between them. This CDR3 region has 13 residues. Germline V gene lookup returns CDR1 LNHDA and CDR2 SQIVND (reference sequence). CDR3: CASTHTEYNEQFF. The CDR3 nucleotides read TGTGCCAGTACTCATACTGAGTACAATGAGCAGTTCTTC. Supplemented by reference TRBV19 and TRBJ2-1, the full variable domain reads DGGITQSPKYLFRKEGQNVTLSCEQNLNHDAMYWYRQDPGQGLRLIYYSQIVNDFQKGDIAEGYSVSREKKESFPLTVTSAQKNPTAFYLCASTHTEYNEQFFGPGTRLTVL.

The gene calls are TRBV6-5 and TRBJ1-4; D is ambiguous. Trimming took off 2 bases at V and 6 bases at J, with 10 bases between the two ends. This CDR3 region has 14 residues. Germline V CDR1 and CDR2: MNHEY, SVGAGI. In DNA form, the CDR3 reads TGTGCCAGCAGTTACCTCGGGCAGGATGAAAAACTGTTTTTT. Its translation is CASSYLGQDEKLFF.

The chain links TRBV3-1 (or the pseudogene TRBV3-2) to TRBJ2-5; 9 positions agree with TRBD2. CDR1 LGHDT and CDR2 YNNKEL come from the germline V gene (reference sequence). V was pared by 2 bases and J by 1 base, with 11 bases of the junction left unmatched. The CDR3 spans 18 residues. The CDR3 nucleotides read TGTGCCAGCAGCCAAATGTCTAGCGGGACGACCTTCCAAGAGACCCAGTACTTC. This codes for CASSQMSSGTTFQETQYF.

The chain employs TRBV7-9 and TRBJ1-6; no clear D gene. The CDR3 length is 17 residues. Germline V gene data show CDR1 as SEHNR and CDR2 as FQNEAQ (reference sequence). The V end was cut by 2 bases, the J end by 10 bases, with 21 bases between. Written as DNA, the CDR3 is TGTGCCAGCAGCTTATCCCCGGATCCCCGAGTTGCCTCACCCCTCCACTTT. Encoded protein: CASSLSPDPRVASPLHF.

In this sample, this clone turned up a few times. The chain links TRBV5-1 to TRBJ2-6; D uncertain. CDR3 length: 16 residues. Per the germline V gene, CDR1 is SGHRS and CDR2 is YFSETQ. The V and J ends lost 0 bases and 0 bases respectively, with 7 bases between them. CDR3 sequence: CASSLVPLSGANVLTF. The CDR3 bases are TGCGCCAGCAGCTTGGTGCCTCTCTCTGGGGCCAACGTCCTGACTTTC.

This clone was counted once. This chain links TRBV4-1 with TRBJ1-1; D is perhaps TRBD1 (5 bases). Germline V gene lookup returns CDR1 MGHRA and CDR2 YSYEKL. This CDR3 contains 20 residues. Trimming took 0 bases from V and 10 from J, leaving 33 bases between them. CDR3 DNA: TGCGCCAGCAGCCAAGAGGGACTAACCGGGGGTCCCGGGAGGGCCGGGAGAGCTTTCTTT. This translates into CASSQEGLTGGPGRAGRAFF.

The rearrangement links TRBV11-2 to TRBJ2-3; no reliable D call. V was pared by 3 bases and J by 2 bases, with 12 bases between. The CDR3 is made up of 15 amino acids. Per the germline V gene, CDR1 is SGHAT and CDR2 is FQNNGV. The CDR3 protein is CASSFIGLVTDTQYF. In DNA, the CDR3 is TGTGCCAGCAGCTTTATCGGCCTCGTCACAGATACGCAGTATTTT. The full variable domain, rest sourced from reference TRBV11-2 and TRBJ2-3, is EAGVAQSPRYKIIEKRQSVAFWCNPISGHATLYWYQQILGQGPKLLIQFQNNGVVDDSQLPKDRFSAERLKGVDSTLKIQPAKLEDSAVYLCASSFIGLVTDTQYFGPGTRLTVL.

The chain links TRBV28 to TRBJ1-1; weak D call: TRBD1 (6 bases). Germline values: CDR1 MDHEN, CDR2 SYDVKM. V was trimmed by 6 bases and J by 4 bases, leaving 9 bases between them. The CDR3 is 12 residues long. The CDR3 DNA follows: TGTGCCAGCAGGAGGGGGACCACTGAAGCTTTCTTT. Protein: CASRRGTTEAFF. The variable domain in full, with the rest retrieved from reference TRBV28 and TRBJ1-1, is DVKVTQSSRYLVKRTGEKVFLECVQDMDHENMFWYRQDPGLGLRLIYFSYDVKMKEKGDIPEGYSVSREKKERFSLILESASTNQTSMYLCASRRGTTEAFFGQGTRLTVV.

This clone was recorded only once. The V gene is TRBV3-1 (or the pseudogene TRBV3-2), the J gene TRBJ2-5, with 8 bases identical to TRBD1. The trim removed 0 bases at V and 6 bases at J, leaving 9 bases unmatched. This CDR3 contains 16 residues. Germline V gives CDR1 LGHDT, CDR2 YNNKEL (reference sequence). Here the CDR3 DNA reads TGTGCCAGCAGCCAAGAATCTCTCAGGGGGCTGAAGACCCAGTACTTC. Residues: CASSQESLRGLKTQYF.

The CDR3 nucleotides are TGTGCCAGTAGTACAAGGTTCTCTAACTATGGCTACACCTTC. Its protein is CASSTRFSNYGYTF. This chain joins TRBV19 and TRBJ1-2; D gene uncertain. The CDR3 is 14 amino acids. Germline V gene lookup returns CDR1 LNHDA and CDR2 SQIVND (reference sequence). V lost 4 bases and J 0 bases, leaving 9 bases between the germline ends.

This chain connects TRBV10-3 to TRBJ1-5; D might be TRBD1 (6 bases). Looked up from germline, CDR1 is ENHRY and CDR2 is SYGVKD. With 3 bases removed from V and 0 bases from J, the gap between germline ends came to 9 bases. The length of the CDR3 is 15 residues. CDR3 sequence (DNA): TGTGCCATCAGTGACAGGGGAGCTAGCAATCAGCCCCAGCATTTT. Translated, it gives CAISDRGASNQPQHF.

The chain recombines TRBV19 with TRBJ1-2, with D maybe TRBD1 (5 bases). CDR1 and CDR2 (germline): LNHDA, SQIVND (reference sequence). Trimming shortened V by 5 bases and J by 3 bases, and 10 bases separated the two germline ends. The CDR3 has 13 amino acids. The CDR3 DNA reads TGTGCCAGTAGTCCCCAGGGATACTATGGCTACACCTTC. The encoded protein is CASSPQGYYGYTF.

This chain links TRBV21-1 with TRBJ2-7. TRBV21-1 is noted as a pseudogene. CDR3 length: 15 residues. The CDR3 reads CASSKGAEESYEQYF. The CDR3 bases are TGTGCCAGCAGCAAAGGGGCGGAAGAGTCCTACGAGCAGTACTTC.

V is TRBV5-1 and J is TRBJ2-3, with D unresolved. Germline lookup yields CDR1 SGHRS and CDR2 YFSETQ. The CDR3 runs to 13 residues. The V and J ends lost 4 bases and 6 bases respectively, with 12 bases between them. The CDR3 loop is CASSDERPDTQYF. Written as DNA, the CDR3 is TGCGCCAGCAGCGACGAACGACCGGATACGCAGTATTTT.

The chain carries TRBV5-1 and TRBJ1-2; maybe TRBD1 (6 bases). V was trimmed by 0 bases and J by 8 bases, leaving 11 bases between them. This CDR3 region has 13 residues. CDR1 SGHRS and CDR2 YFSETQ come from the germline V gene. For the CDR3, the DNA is TGCGCCAGCAGCTTGGTGGGGGCTGGAGGCTACACCTTC. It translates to CASSLVGAGGYTF.

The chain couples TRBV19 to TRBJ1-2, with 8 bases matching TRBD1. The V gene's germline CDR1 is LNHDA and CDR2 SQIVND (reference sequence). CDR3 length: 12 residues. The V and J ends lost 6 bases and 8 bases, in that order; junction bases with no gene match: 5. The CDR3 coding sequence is TGTGCCAGTAGCCCTGACAGGGGAGGCTACACCTTC. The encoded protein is CASSPDRGGYTF.

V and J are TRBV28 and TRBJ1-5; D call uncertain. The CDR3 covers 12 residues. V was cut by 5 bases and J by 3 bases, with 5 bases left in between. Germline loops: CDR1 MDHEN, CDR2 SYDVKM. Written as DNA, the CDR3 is TGTGCCAGCAGTGAGATCAATCAGCCCCAGCATTTT. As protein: CASSEINQPQHF. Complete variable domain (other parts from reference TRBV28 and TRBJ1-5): DVKVTQSSRYLVKRTGEKVFLECVQDMDHENMFWYRQDPGLGLRLIYFSYDVKMKEKGDIPEGYSVSREKKERFSLILESASTNQTSMYLCASSEINQPQHFGDGTRLSIL.

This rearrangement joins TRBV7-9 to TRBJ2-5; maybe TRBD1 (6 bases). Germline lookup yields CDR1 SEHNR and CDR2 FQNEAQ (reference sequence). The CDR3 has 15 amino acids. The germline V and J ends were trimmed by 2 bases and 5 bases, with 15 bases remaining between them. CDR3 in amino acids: CASSLQGFYIETQYF. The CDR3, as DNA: TGTGCCAGCAGCTTACAGGGGTTCTATATCGAGACCCAGTACTTC.

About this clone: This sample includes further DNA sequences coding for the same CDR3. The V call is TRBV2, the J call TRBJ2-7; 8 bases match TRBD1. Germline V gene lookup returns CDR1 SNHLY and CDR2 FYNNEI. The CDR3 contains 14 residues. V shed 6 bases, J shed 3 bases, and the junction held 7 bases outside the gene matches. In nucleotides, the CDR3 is TGTGCCAGCAGCGAACAGGGGGTAAGCTACGAGCAGTACTTC. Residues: CASSEQGVSYEQYF.

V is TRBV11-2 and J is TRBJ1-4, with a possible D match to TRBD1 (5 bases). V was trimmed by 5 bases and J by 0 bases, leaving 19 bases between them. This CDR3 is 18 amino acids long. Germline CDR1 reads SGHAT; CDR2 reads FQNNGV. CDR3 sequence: CASSLRWTPSTTNEKLFF. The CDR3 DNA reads TGTGCCAGCAGCCTTAGATGGACACCTAGCACAACTAATGAAAAACTGTTTTTT.

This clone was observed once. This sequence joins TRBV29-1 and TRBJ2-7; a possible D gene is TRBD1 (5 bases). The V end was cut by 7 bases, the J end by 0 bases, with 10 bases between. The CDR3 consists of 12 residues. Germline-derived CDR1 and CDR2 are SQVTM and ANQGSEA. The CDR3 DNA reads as TGCAGCGCACAGGATGTCTCCTACGAGCAGTACTTC. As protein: CSAQDVSYEQYF.

The DNA for the CDR3 is TGTGCCAGCAGCAGACGGCCCAAAGATACGCAGTATTTT. This codes for CASSRRPKDTQYF. The gene calls are TRBV7-2 and TRBJ2-3, with D unclear. This CDR3 is 13 amino acids long. Germline V gene sequence: CDR1 SGHTA, CDR2 FQGNSA. Trimming removed 5 bases from V and 5 bases from J, with 11 bases in between.